The 21 T cell receptor beta chains below were found in one sample sequenced in a study of T-cell memory formation after mild COVID-19. TCRdb recomputed calls from the 5' RACE reads with MiXCR, one row per CDR3 protein. The table shows roughly 450,000 distinct CDR3 sequences, with 18% occurring only once. Sequencing input: PBMCs or a T cell subset sorted from them (not recorded which). All receptors come from a man between 18 and 35 years old who had mild COVID-19 (a few samples of this study predate the infection). Cell type and time point are not known.

Only a few counts were recorded for this clonotype. The V and J genes are TRBV7-2 and TRBJ1-1, with 8 bases fitting TRBD1. The CDR3 contains 15 residues. Losses at the gene ends were 7 bases for V and 2 bases for J; bases not matched to a gene: 9. In germline, CDR1 is SGHTA, CDR2 FQGNSA. The chain's CDR3 is CASTKLGQANTEAFF. CDR3 bases: TGTGCCAGCACCAAATTGGGACAGGCTAACACTGAAGCTTTCTTT.

This clonotype was picked up many times. The chain carries TRBV5-4 and TRBJ2-1, with TRBD1 identical over 8 bases. Germline V gene lookup returns CDR1 SGHNT and CDR2 YYREEE (reference sequence). With 3 bases clipped from V and 15 bases from J, the junction kept 11 bases outside the gene matches. This CDR3 region has 13 residues. CDR3 sequence: CASSWYGQGIPFF. CDR3 DNA: TGTGCCAGCAGCTGGTACGGACAGGGTATCCCGTTCTTC.

There are a few counts of this clonotype. The rearrangement links TRBV4-2 to TRBJ1-1; TRBD1 is a possible D gene (6 bases). The germline CDR1 and CDR2 sequences are LGHNA and YNFKEQ. This CDR3 is 17 amino acids long. The V end lost 1 base, the J end lost 0 bases, and 15 bases lay between the germline ends. Here the CDR3 DNA reads TGTGCCAGCAGCCAAGTGGGGTCCAGGGGCGTGAACACTGAAGCTTTCTTT. Amino acids: CASSQVGSRGVNTEAFF.

This clonotype has ten or more counts. An end of the junction does not agree with germline; a read error may underlie this. The gene calls are TRBV5-1 and TRBJ1-1, with D possibly being TRBD1 (5 bases). Germline V CDR1 and CDR2: SGHRS, YFSETQ. The CDR3 consists of 14 residues. The CDR3 here is CASSLRGLNTEAFF. The CDR3 coding sequence is TGTGCCAGCAGTTTAAGGGGTTTGAACACTGAAGCTTTCTTT.

This clonotype has only a few counts. The chain combines TRBV6-1 with TRBJ2-1; TRBD1 matches at 9 bases. There are 13 residues in the CDR3. V trimming: 7 bases; J trimming: 7 bases; junction bases outside the gene matches: 5. The germline gives CDR1 MNHNS, CDR2 SASEGT. The DNA of the CDR3 is TGTGCCAGCACTAGTGGACAGGGGAATGAGCAGTTCTTC. Its protein product is CASTSGQGNEQFF.

This clonotype has just a few counts. This chain connects TRBV19 to TRBJ2-3; D may match TRBD1 or TRBD2 (5 bases each). The germline V and J ends were trimmed by 3 bases and 2 bases, with 18 bases remaining between them. Germline V lookup: CDR1 LNHDA, CDR2 SQIVND (reference sequence). The CDR3 is 17 amino acids. The CDR3 loop reads CASSIGSGGRVTDTQYF. CDR3 DNA sequence: TGTGCCAGTAGTATTGGTAGTGGGGGTCGGGTCACAGATACGCAGTATTTT.

V usage is TRBV11-2 and J usage is TRBJ2-7; 15 nucleotides align to TRBD2. CDR3 length: 17 amino acids. Germline trimming cut 3 bases from V and 2 bases from J; bases unmatched to any gene: 5. The germline gives CDR1 SGHAT, CDR2 FQNNGV. CDR3 bases: TGTGCCAGCAGCTTTGGGACTAGCGGGGGGTCAACCTACGAGCAGTACTTC. As protein: CASSFGTSGGSTYEQYF.

This clonotype has a handful of counts. V is TRBV7-9 and J is TRBJ1-6; D is unresolved. CDR3 length equals 14 residues. From germline, CDR1 is SEHNR and CDR2 FQNEAQ (reference sequence). The V end was cut by 3 bases, the J end by 10 bases, with 13 bases between. The CDR3 DNA reads TGTGCCAGCAGCTTCGATGGACTCTTCTCACCCCTCCACTTT. It translates to CASSFDGLFSPLHF.

This clonotype was seen more than once but under ten times. The chain joins TRBV20-1 to TRBJ2-3; D might be TRBD1 (6 bases). Germline V gene lookup returns CDR1 DFQATT and CDR2 SNEGSKA (reference sequence). V lost 1 base and J lost 6, with 8 bases in between. This CDR3 has 12 amino acids. The CDR3 sequence is CSARGTVDTQYF. Written as DNA, the CDR3 is TGCAGTGCTAGAGGGACAGTGGATACGCAGTATTTT.

V gene TRBV3-1 combines with J gene TRBJ2-5, with TRBD1 identical over 7 bases. Germline-derived CDR1 and CDR2 are LGHDT and YNNKEL (reference sequence). Trimming at V came to 4 bases and at J to 1 base, leaving 9 bases not matched to a gene. CDR3 length: 16 residues. The CDR3 bases are TGTGCCAGCAGCCCGCTGGACAGGACCTCCCAAGAGACCCAGTACTTC. It yields the protein CASSPLDRTSQETQYF.

This clonotype was observed once. V is TRBV5-5 and J is TRBJ1-3; 7 bases fit TRBD1. Germline V gene data show CDR1 as SGHKS and CDR2 as YYEKEE (reference sequence). After removal of 6 bases from V and 0 bases from J, the junction contained 9 bases not matched to a gene. This CDR3 contains 16 residues. The CDR3 DNA reads TGTGCCAGCAACATAGGGACAGCCGGCTCTGGAAACACCATATATTTT. Translating it yields CASNIGTAGSGNTIYF.

This chain links TRBV12-5 with TRBJ2-7; no firm D call. Trimming removed 5 bases at V and 2 bases at J, with 4 bases between. Germline-derived CDR1 and CDR2 are LGHNT and FRNRAP. The CDR3 runs to 11 residues. As DNA, the CDR3 is TGTGCTAGTGGTGTGACCTACGAGCAGTACTTC. This codes for CASGVTYEQYF. Combining the CDR3 with reference TRBV12-5 and TRBJ2-7 gives the whole variable domain DARVTQTPRHKVTEMGQEVTMRCQPILGHNTVFWYRQTMMQGLELLAYFRNRAPLDDSGMPKDRFSAEMPDATLATLKIQPSEPRDSAVYFCASGVTYEQYFGPGTRLTVT.

This clonotype occurred a few times. The V and J genes are TRBV7-9 and TRBJ1-4; 7 nucleotides align to TRBD1. The germline V gene encodes CDR1 SEHNR and CDR2 FQNEAQ (reference sequence). The CDR3 extends over 16 amino acids. Trimming cost V 5 bases and J 6 bases; bases outside gene matches: 12. The CDR3 region is CASSTGDSALDEKLFF. The DNA for the CDR3 is TGTGCCAGCAGCACCGGGGACAGCGCTCTAGATGAAAAACTGTTTTTT.

CDR3 sequence reads: CASSPMTGGGEQYV. The CDR3 DNA reads TGTGCCAGCAGTCCAATGACAGGGGGCGGCGAGCAGTACGTC. This chain connects TRBV12-3 or TRBV12-4 to TRBJ2-7, with 10 bases matching TRBD1. The CDR3 is 14 amino acids. The V segment lost 5 bases and the J segment 6 bases; nucleotides outside the gene matches: 7.

The V and J genes are TRBV7-9 and TRBJ1-2, with D perhaps matching TRBD1 (5 bases). There are 15 residues in the CDR3. Trimming removed 7 bases at V and 8 bases at J, with 23 bases between. Per the germline V gene, CDR1 is SEHNR and CDR2 is FQNEAQ (reference sequence). The CDR3 loop reads CASTPHEWGGEGYTF. The CDR3 DNA follows: TGTGCCAGCACGCCACATGAGTGGGGCGGGGAAGGCTACACCTTC.

This clonotype was picked up many times. The chain couples TRBV9 to TRBJ1-3; unclear D gene. Trimming cost V 2 bases and J 4 bases, with 10 bases left between them. CDR1 SGDLS and CDR2 YYNGEE come from the germline V gene. The CDR3 is 14 amino acids. The DNA of the CDR3 is TGTGCCAGCAGCGTCTTCGGGCTCGGAAACACCATATATTTT. Amino acids: CASSVFGLGNTIYF.

This sequence joins TRBV7-6 and TRBJ2-3, with 7 bases aligning to TRBD2. V lost 5 bases and J lost 0; bases outside the gene matches: 17. The CDR3 loop spans 19 amino acids. Germline-derived CDR1 and CDR2 are SGHVS and FNYEAQ. The CDR3, as DNA: TGTGCCAGCAGCCGCCCTCGGTTGGGCGGGGGACCTAGCACAGATACGCAGTATTTT. It encodes CASSRPRLGGGPSTDTQYF. The full variable domain, in which reference TRBV7-6 and TRBJ2-3 provide the parts outside the CDR3, is GAGVSQSPRYKVTKRGQDVALRCDPISGHVSLYWYRQALGQGPEFLTYFNYEAQQDKSGLPNDRFSAERPEGSISTLTIQRTEQRDSAMYRCASSRPRLGGGPSTDTQYFGPGTRLTVL.

This clonotype was observed a few times. This sequence joins TRBV7-2 and TRBJ2-3; TRBD1 matches at 9 bases. CDR1 is SGHTA, CDR2 FQGNSA, per germline. With 5 bases clipped from V and 2 bases from J, the junction kept 8 bases outside the gene matches. CDR3 size: 16 residues. The CDR3 sequence is CASSPMGQGFTDTQYF. The CDR3 DNA sequence: TGTGCCAGCAGCCCTATGGGACAGGGCTTCACAGATACGCAGTATTTT. Filled out from reference TRBV7-2 and TRBJ2-3, the complete variable domain reads GAGVSQSPSNKVTEKGKDVELRCDPISGHTALYWYRQSLGQGLEFLIYFQGNSAPDKSGLPSDRFSAERTGGSVSTLTIQRTQQEDSAVYLCASSPMGQGFTDTQYFGPGTRLTVL.

The V and J genes are TRBV18 and TRBJ2-5; D not resolved. With 3 bases removed from V and 2 bases from J, the gap between germline ends came to 10 bases. In germline, CDR1 is KGHSH, CDR2 LQKENI. The CDR3 is 14 residues long. CDR3 nucleotide sequence: TGTGCCAGCTCACCGGCCTTGGAACAAGAGACCCAGTACTTC. This translates into CASSPALEQETQYF.

This clonotype was counted only a few times. The rearrangement joins TRBV4-1 to TRBJ2-5; D is possibly TRBD2 (6 bases). The ends were cut back, 0 bases at V and 5 bases at J, with 13 bases in the middle. Germline V lookup: CDR1 MGHRA, CDR2 YSYEKL. The CDR3 runs 15 residues. CDR3 residues: CASSQDGGAGETQYF. CDR3 in DNA: TGCGCCAGCAGCCAAGACGGAGGGGCGGGGGAGACCCAGTACTTC.

The CDR3 reads CASSQVSTNTEAFF. The CDR3 nucleotides are TGCGCCAGCAGCCAAGTATCTACTAACACTGAAGCTTTCTTT. V gene TRBV4-1 combines with J gene TRBJ1-1; no firm D call. Germline loops: CDR1 MGHRA, CDR2 YSYEKL. This CDR3 has 14 residues. Trimming shortened V by 1 base and J by 2 bases, and 8 bases separated the two germline ends.